These T cell receptor beta chains were read from a single sample in a study of blood T cells in healthy people across ages. MiXCR, applied by TCRdb to the 5' RACE reads, yields one record per CDR3 protein. The sample lists hundreds of thousands of distinct CDR3 sequences; 40% to 45% were seen once. The sample taken for sequencing was blood. Receptor source: a man older than 75 in good health. CDR3s include the opening cysteine and the closing phenylalanine or tryptophan. A D gene is named only where the DNA matches it firmly. Size is stated for part of the rows, as once, few or many counts, or as a class when the clone is expanded.

j_gene	d_gene	v_gene	abundance	CDR3aa	CDR3nt
TRBJ1-5	-	TRBV5-1	-	CASSLYGGNHPQHF	TGCGCCAGCAGCTTGTATGGGGGCAATCACCCCCAGCATTTT
TRBJ2-7	-	TRBV7-2	-	CASSFLFTGAHEQYF	TGTGCCAGCAGCTTCCTCTTTACCGGGGCCCACGAGCAGTACTTC
TRBJ1-4	-	TRBV7-6	few	CASSLGDATNEKLFF	TGTGCCAGCAGCTTAGGGGACGCAACTAATGAAAAACTGTTTTTT
TRBJ1-5	TRBD1	TRBV20-1	few	CSAREGAQPQHF	TGCAGTGCCCGGGAGGGGGCTCAGCCCCAGCATTTT
TRBJ2-5	TRBD1	TRBV6-2/TRBV6-3	-	CVSSYGDRGNQETQYF	TGTGTCAGCAGTTACGGGGACAGGGGAAACCAAGAGACCCAGTACTTC
TRBJ2-6	-	TRBV9	few	CASSTFTNVLTF	TGTGCCAGCAGCACCTTTACCAACGTCCTGACTTTC
TRBJ1-3	TRBD1	TRBV6-5	-	CASSSTGKGNTIYF	TGTGCCAGCAGTTCGACAGGGAAAGGAAACACCATATATTTT
TRBJ2-3	TRBD2	TRBV9	-	CASSVPRREEEDTQYF	TGTGCCAGCAGCGTACCGAGGCGGGAGGAGGAAGATACGCAGTATTTT
TRBJ2-3	-	TRBV6-1	-	CASSEAGRSYDTQYF	TGTGCCAGCAGTGAAGCAGGGAGGTCCTATGATACGCAGTATTTT
TRBJ2-1	-	TRBV7-2	-	CASSTRGNVADNEQFF	TGTGCCAGCAGCACTAGAGGGAATGTGGCTGACAATGAGCAGTTCTTC
TRBJ1-1	TRBD1	TRBV6-5	-	CASSSPGNRGSNTEAFF	TGTGCCAGCAGTTCCCCTGGAAACAGGGGATCCAACACTGAAGCTTTCTTT
TRBJ2-3	TRBD2	TRBV5-6	many	CASSLELAGDTDTQYF	TGTGCCAGCAGCTTGGAACTCGCGGGGGATACAGATACGCAGTATTTT
TRBJ2-2	TRBD1	TRBV29-1	few	CSGRDRRNTGELFF	TGCAGCGGTAGGGACAGGCGGAACACCGGGGAGCTGTTTTTT
TRBJ1-2	-	TRBV11-2	-	CASSRQGIYGYTF	TGTGCCAGCAGCCGCCAAGGCATCTATGGCTACACCTTC
TRBJ1-5	TRBD1	TRBV10-3	-	CAISGQHQGTGKNQPQHF	TGTGCCATCAGTGGTCAACACCAGGGGACAGGGAAAAATCAGCCCCAGCATTTT
TRBJ1-2	-	TRBV20-1	many	CSARESGRQNYGYTF	TGCAGTGCCCGGGAGTCGGGGCGGCAGAACTATGGCTACACCTTC
TRBJ2-5	TRBD1	TRBV6-2/TRBV6-3	-	CASKPMTGGETQYF	TGTGCCAGCAAACCAATGACAGGGGGAGAGACCCAGTACTTC
TRBJ2-5	-	TRBV29-1	many	CSVVGPVVPTSGETQYF	TGCAGCGTTGTGGGCCCTGTGGTCCCGACATCGGGGGAGACCCAGTACTTC
TRBJ2-3	-	TRBV28	-	CASSRSPGSDTQYF	TGTGCCAGCAGCAGGTCCCCAGGATCAGATACGCAGTATTTT
TRBJ2-3	-	TRBV6-1	-	CASSEVQASTDTQYF	TGTGCCAGCAGTGAAGTACAAGCTAGCACAGATACGCAGTATTTT
TRBJ2-5	-	TRBV5-5	once	CAGSSSGPSQETQYF	TGTGCCGGCAGCTCCTCCGGACCTTCTCAAGAGACCCAGTACTTC
TRBJ2-1	TRBD2	TRBV29-1	-	CSVIAGGGVGHNEQFF	TGCAGCGTTATAGCGGGAGGGGGGGTCGGCCACAATGAGCAGTTCTTC
TRBJ2-7	TRBD2	TRBV5-1	few	CASRPGLAENYEQYF	TGCGCCAGCAGACCTGGACTAGCGGAAAACTACGAGCAGTACTTC
TRBJ2-7	-	TRBV29-1	-	CSVETPRGEYEQYF	TGCAGCGTTGAAACACCAAGGGGCGAATACGAGCAGTACTTC
TRBJ1-5	-	TRBV6-2/TRBV6-3	few	CASREGNQPQHF	TGTGCCAGCCGTGAGGGTAATCAGCCCCAGCATTTT
TRBJ1-2	-	TRBV13	many	CASSATGGTNYGYTF	TGTGCCAGCAGCGCCACCGGAGGGACTAACTATGGCTACACCTTC
TRBJ1-2	TRBD1	TRBV29-1	few	CSVEDRARGGPYTF	TGCAGCGTTGAAGATCGGGCCAGGGGGGGCCCGTACACCTTC
TRBJ2-7	-	TRBV5-1	-	CASKEDDWVGNEQYF	TGCGCCAGCAAGGAGGATGACTGGGTTGGGAATGAGCAGTACTTC
TRBJ1-6	TRBD1	TRBV2	-	CASRYRQGTNSPLHF	TGTGCCAGCAGATACAGACAGGGGACGAATTCACCCCTCCACTTT
TRBJ2-1	-	TRBV7-2	many	CASSPPRDTKNEQFF	TGTGCCAGCAGCCCTCCCCGGGACACAAAAAATGAGCAGTTCTTC
TRBJ2-1	-	TRBV7-3	-	CASSSTPLRIFGNEQFF	TGTGCCAGCAGCTCCACTCCTCTACGGATTTTTGGGAATGAGCAGTTCTTC
TRBJ2-7	TRBD1	TRBV20-1	-	CSARVGTGRGEQYF	TGCAGTGCTAGGGTGGGGACAGGGCGAGGCGAGCAGTACTTC